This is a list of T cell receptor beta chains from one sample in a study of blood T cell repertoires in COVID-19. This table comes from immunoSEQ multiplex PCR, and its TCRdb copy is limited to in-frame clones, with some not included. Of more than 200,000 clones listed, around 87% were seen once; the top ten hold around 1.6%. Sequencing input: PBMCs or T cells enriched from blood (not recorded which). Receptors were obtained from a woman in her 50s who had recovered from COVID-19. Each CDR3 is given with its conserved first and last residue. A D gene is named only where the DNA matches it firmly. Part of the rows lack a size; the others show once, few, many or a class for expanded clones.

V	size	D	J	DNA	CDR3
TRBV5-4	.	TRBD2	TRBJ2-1	TGTGCCTCCACGTACCCACTAGCGGGAGGAGGTAATGAGCAGTTCTTC	CASTYPLAGGGNEQFF
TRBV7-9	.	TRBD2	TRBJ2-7	TGTGCCAGCAGCCGGGAGGGGGGAGGCTACGAGCAGTACTTC	CASSREGGGYEQYF
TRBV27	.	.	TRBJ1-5	TGTGCCAGCAGTTTAGTAGGAGGTCAGCCCCAGCATTTT	CASSLVGGQPQHF
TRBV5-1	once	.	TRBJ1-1	TGCGCCAGCAGCTTGGATGTAGAAAACACTGAAGCTTTCTTT	CASSLDVENTEAFF
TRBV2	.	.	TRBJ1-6	TGTGCCAGCAGTGAACAATATAATTCACCCCTCCACTTT	CASSEQYNSPLHF
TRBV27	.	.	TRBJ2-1	TGTGCCAGTAATGGACTGGGCGAGCAGTTCTTC	CASNGLGEQFF
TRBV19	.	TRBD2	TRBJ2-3	TGTGCCAGTAGTACACAGTTTGGCACTAGCGGTAGCACAGATACGCAGTATTTT	CASSTQFGTSGSTDTQYF
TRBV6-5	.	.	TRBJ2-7	TGTGCCAGCAGTTATGGTCCTCCGTTGCGCTACGAGCAGTACTTC	CASSYGPPLRYEQYF
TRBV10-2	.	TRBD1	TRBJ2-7	TGCGCCAGCAGAGCACAGGACAGGGCCTACGAGCAGTACTTC	CASRAQDRAYEQYF
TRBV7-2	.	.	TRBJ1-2	TGTGCCAGCAGCACCCGGGGGATTAACTATGGCTACACCTTC	CASSTRGINYGYTF
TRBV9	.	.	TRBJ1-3	TGTGCCAGCAGCGGACAAGAGTGGGTATCTGGAAACACCATATATTTT	CASSGQEWVSGNTIYF
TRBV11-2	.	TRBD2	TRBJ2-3	TGTGCCAGCAGCTTAAGCGGGAGCCCTAGCACAGATACGCAGTATTTT	CASSLSGSPSTDTQYF
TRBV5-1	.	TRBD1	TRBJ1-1	TGCGCCAGCAGCACCCAGGGGGGGAACACTGAAGCTTTCTTT	CASSTQGGNTEAFF
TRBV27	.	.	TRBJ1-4	TGTGCCAGCAGGAGACCAGGAAATGGTGAAAAACTGTTTTTT	CASRRPGNGEKLFF
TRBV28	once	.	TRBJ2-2	TGTGCCAGCAGTTTTTTGGAGGTCACCGGGGAGCTGTTTTTT	CASSFLEVTGELFF
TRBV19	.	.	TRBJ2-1	TGTGCCAGTATATCCAGCTCCCCGGAGGAATATAATGAGCAGTTCTTC	CASISSSPEEYNEQFF
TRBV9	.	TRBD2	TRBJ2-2	TGTGCCAGCAGCCCGACTAGCGGGAGGGGGTACACCGGGGAGCTGTTTTTT	CASSPTSGRGYTGELFF
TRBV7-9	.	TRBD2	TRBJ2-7	TGTGCCAGCAGCCTACAACCTAGTGCGGGAGGGCCCTACGAGCAGTACTTC	CASSLQPSAGGPYEQYF
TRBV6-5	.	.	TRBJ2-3	TGTGCCAGCAGCCAGGGTTTTAATCCAGATACGCAGTATTTT	CASSQGFNPDTQYF
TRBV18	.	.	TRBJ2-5	TGTGCCAGCTCACCACGAGGGAAACAAGAGACCCAGTACTTC	CASSPRGKQETQYF
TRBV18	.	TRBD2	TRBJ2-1	TGTGCCAGCTCACCAAAGAGCGGGAGGTCGTTTGAGCAGTTCTTC	CASSPKSGRSFEQFF
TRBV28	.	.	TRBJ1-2	TGTGCCAGCAGTACCCAGGGGAAAGGTGGCTACACCTTC	CASSTQGKGGYTF
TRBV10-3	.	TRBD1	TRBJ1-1	TGTGCCATCAGGGGGACAGAACGGAACACTGAAGCTTTCTTT	CAIRGTERNTEAFF
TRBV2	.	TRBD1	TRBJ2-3	TGTGCCAGCAGTCTGACAGGGTTGTCAGCAGATACGCAGTATTTT	CASSLTGLSADTQYF
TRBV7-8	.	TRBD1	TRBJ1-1	TGTGCCAGCAGGGACAGGGGGAGAACTGAAGCTTTCTTT	CASRDRGRTEAFF
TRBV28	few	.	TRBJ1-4	TGTGCCAGCAGCGACCCCAGGGGAAACAATGAAAAACTGTTTTTT	CASSDPRGNNEKLFF
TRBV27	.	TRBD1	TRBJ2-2	TGTGCCAGCAGCCGGGGACAGGGAGGATCCGGGGAGCTGTTTTTT	CASSRGQGGSGELFF
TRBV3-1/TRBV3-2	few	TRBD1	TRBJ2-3	TGTGCCAGCAGCGCTGGGACAGGGAGCACAGATACGCAGTATTTT	CASSAGTGSTDTQYF
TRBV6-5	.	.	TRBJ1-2	TGTGCCAGCAGTCCTCACCTAGATACAGGGTATGGCTACACCTTC	CASSPHLDTGYGYTF
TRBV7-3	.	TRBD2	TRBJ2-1	TGTGCCAGCAGCTTAGGGTCCGGGACTAGCGGGCCGAGCTCCTACAATGAGCAGTTCTTC	CASSLGSGTSGPSSYNEQFF
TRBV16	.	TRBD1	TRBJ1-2	TGTGCCAGCAGCCAATCCCCAGGGGGCATCGGAAACTATGGCTACACCTTC	CASSQSPGGIGNYGYTF